A selection of T cell receptor beta chains follows, all from one sample in a study of T-cell memory formation after mild COVID-19. TCRdb passed the 5' RACE reads through MiXCR, listing each CDR3 protein once. The table includes roughly 260,000 distinct CDR3 sequences, 15% to 20% detected once. The sample was PBMCs or a T cell subset sorted from them (not recorded which). The receptors were gathered from a man younger than 35 who had mild COVID-19 (a few samples of this study predate the infection). Cell type and time point are not known. Each CDR3 is given with its conserved first and last residue. Fields, in order: CDR3 DNA, CDR3 protein, CDR3 length, clone size, D gene, V gene, J gene. A D gene is named only where the DNA matches it firmly. The size field is filled for only some rows; it gives once, few, many or a size class.

DNA: TGTGCCACCAGTGAAACGGGCGCCGAAGCTTTCTTT
CDR3: CATSETGAEAFF
length: 12
size: -
D: -
V: TRBV24-1
J: TRBJ1-1

DNA: TGTGCCAGCTCACCAAACAGGGGGCCCCAAGAGACCCAGTACTTC
CDR3: CASSPNRGPQETQYF
length: 15
size: few
D: TRBD1
V: TRBV18
J: TRBJ2-5

DNA: TGTGCCAGCAGTTACGAGGCGGATACGCAGTATTTT
CDR3: CASSYEADTQYF
length: 12
size: -
D: -
V: TRBV6-6
J: TRBJ2-3

DNA: TGTGCCAGCACGTGGAACACTGAAGCTTTCTTT
CDR3: CASTWNTEAFF
length: 11
size: few
D: -
V: TRBV25-1
J: TRBJ1-1

DNA: TGTGCCAGCAGCGGGAGGATAGGGGGGAACACCGGGGAGCTGTTTTTT
CDR3: CASSGRIGGNTGELFF
length: 16
size: few
D: -
V: TRBV5-5
J: TRBJ2-2

DNA: TGCAGTGCTAGAGCGGGGACAGGTCGCACAGATACGCAGTATTTT
CDR3: CSARAGTGRTDTQYF
length: 15
size: few
D: TRBD1
V: TRBV20-1
J: TRBJ2-3

DNA: TGTGCCAGCAGCTCACAGGGATCACCCCTCCACTTT
CDR3: CASSSQGSPLHF
length: 12
size: many
D: -
V: TRBV7-2
J: TRBJ1-6

DNA: TGTGCCAGCAGCTACAGGGGTCTATTTGGAAATGAGCAGTTCTTC
CDR3: CASSYRGLFGNEQFF
length: 15
size: -
D: TRBD1
V: TRBV6-2/TRBV6-3
J: TRBJ2-1

DNA: TGTGCCAGCAGAGTAACAGCGAACACCGGGGAGCTGTTTTTT
CDR3: CASRVTANTGELFF
length: 14
size: few
D: -
V: TRBV12-3/TRBV12-4
J: TRBJ2-2

DNA: TGTGCCAGCAGCCACACCCTCGGCTCCTATAATTCACCCCTCCACTTT
CDR3: CASSHTLGSYNSPLHF
length: 16
size: few
D: -
V: TRBV27
J: TRBJ1-6

DNA: TGTGCCAGCAGCCTACGAACCCGGGACTCCCGGCAGTACTTC
CDR3: CASSLRTRDSRQYF
length: 14
size: many
D: -
V: TRBV12-3/TRBV12-4
J: TRBJ2-7

DNA: TGCGCCAGCAGCGTGGACGGGAACACTGAAGCTTTCTTT
CDR3: CASSVDGNTEAFF
length: 13
size: few
D: -
V: TRBV5-1
J: TRBJ1-1

DNA: TGTGCCAGCAGCTTAGGGTTTGGCAGGCTTGGGGCCAAAAACATTCAGTACTTC
CDR3: CASSLGFGRLGAKNIQYF
length: 18
size: -
D: -
V: TRBV7-2
J: TRBJ2-4

DNA: TGTGCCAGCTCACAGGGGGTTCGCGGGGAGCTGTTTTTT
CDR3: CASSQGVRGELFF
length: 13
size: -
D: -
V: TRBV18
J: TRBJ2-2

DNA: TGCGCCAGCAGCTTGGTACGGGTACAAGAGACCCAGTACTTC
CDR3: CASSLVRVQETQYF
length: 14
size: few
D: -
V: TRBV5-1
J: TRBJ2-5

DNA: TGTGCCAGCAGTTACAGGACAGGGACCTCCTATGGCTACACCTTC
CDR3: CASSYRTGTSYGYTF
length: 15
size: -
D: TRBD1
V: TRBV6-2/TRBV6-3
J: TRBJ1-2

DNA: TGCGCCAGCAGCCCCCCGGGTCCCAGTAGGGTCTTC
CDR3: CASSPPGPSRVF
length: 12
size: few
D: -
V: TRBV5-1
J: TRBJ2-1

DNA: TGCGCCAGCAGCGTTGACAGTTACTCCTACGAGCAGTACTTC
CDR3: CASSVDSYSYEQYF
length: 14
size: -
D: -
V: TRBV5-1
J: TRBJ2-7

DNA: TGTGCCAGCAGTTACGGGACAGGGCTCTACAATCAGCCCCAGCATTTT
CDR3: CASSYGTGLYNQPQHF
length: 16
size: few
D: TRBD1
V: TRBV6-2/TRBV6-3
J: TRBJ1-5

DNA: TGCAGCGTTGTAGAGGTCTTGCCGCAAGAGACCCAGTACTTC
CDR3: CSVVEVLPQETQYF
length: 14
size: -
D: -
V: TRBV29-1
J: TRBJ2-5

DNA: TGTGCCAGCAGCTTAGCGGTGACAGGGACAAATGGCTACACCTTC
CDR3: CASSLAVTGTNGYTF
length: 15
size: few
D: TRBD1
V: TRBV7-9
J: TRBJ1-2

DNA: TGTGCCAGCAGCTCAGGGGGAAACATTCAGTACTTC
CDR3: CASSSGGNIQYF
length: 12
size: -
D: TRBD1
V: TRBV7-2
J: TRBJ2-4

DNA: TGCGCCAGCAGCCGGCGGGCAGCCTCAGGCACAGATACGCAGTATTTT
CDR3: CASSRRAASGTDTQYF
length: 16
size: few
D: -
V: TRBV4-3
J: TRBJ2-3

DNA: TGTGCCAGCAGCACCAGACAGGGGTACTGGACCGGGGAGCTGTTTTTT
CDR3: CASSTRQGYWTGELFF
length: 16
size: -
D: TRBD1
V: TRBV7-8
J: TRBJ2-2

DNA: TGCGCCAGCAGCTTGGTAGGGTCGGTTTCTGGAAACACCATATATTTT
CDR3: CASSLVGSVSGNTIYF
length: 16
size: many
D: -
V: TRBV5-1
J: TRBJ1-3

DNA: TGTGCCAGCAGCTTAGGGCACCCGTCGTCCTACACCTTC
CDR3: CASSLGHPSSYTF
length: 13
size: -
D: -
V: TRBV7-9
J: TRBJ1-2

DNA: TGCGCCAGCAGCGAGGGGGCAAGGTCCTACAATGAGCAGTTCTTC
CDR3: CASSEGARSYNEQFF
length: 15
size: few
D: TRBD1
V: TRBV5-1
J: TRBJ2-1

DNA: TGTGCCAGCACTATGGACCTAAGGGGACGGGGCTACACCTTC
CDR3: CASTMDLRGRGYTF
length: 14
size: few
D: -
V: TRBV2
J: TRBJ1-2

DNA: TGTGCCAGCAGCCACACTCCCGCCACTGAAGCTTTCTTT
CDR3: CASSHTPATEAFF
length: 13
size: few
D: -
V: TRBV4-2
J: TRBJ1-1

DNA: TGTGCCAGCAGCTTAGCAGGGATTGCTAATGAAAAACTGTTTTTT
CDR3: CASSLAGIANEKLFF
length: 15
size: many
D: -
V: TRBV7-2
J: TRBJ1-4

DNA: TGTGCCAGCAGCCTACGGGGAAAAAAACTGTTTTTT
CDR3: CASSLRGKKLFF
length: 12
size: -
D: -
V: TRBV12-3/TRBV12-4
J: TRBJ1-4

DNA: TGTGCCTGGAGTGTACGGTCGGCAGATACGCAGTATTTT
CDR3: CAWSVRSADTQYF
length: 13
size: few
D: -
V: TRBV30
J: TRBJ2-3

DNA: TGTGCCTGGAGTGTAATTCGGAGTCAGCCCCAGCATTTT
CDR3: CAWSVIRSQPQHF
length: 13
size: -
D: -
V: TRBV30
J: TRBJ1-5

DNA: TGTGCCAGCAGTTACTTACAACCCCAGAACACCGGGGAGCTGTTTTTT
CDR3: CASSYLQPQNTGELFF
length: 16
size: -
D: -
V: TRBV6-2/TRBV6-3
J: TRBJ2-2

DNA: TGCGCCAGCAGCTTGGCGACGGGGGCCGGAGAGACCCAGTACTTC
CDR3: CASSLATGAGETQYF
length: 15
size: -
D: -
V: TRBV5-1
J: TRBJ2-5

DNA: TGTGCCATCCTGGGTACAGGGGGCTACGAGCAGTACTTC
CDR3: CAILGTGGYEQYF
length: 13
size: -
D: TRBD1
V: TRBV10-3
J: TRBJ2-7

DNA: TGTGCCAGCAGCGCCGGACAGACGGAAAAACTGTTTTTT
CDR3: CASSAGQTEKLFF
length: 13
size: few
D: -
V: TRBV5-5
J: TRBJ1-4

DNA: TGTGCCAGCAGCCAAGTTGCGGGACAGGGACCTCACAATGAGCAGTTCTTC
CDR3: CASSQVAGQGPHNEQFF
length: 17
size: few
D: TRBD1
V: TRBV4-2
J: TRBJ2-1

DNA: TGTGCCAGCAGTCCGGGGGGTCCTAAGGACGAGCAGTACTTC
CDR3: CASSPGGPKDEQYF
length: 14
size: -
D: TRBD2
V: TRBV9
J: TRBJ2-7

DNA: TGTGCCAGCACGCCTTCACGTAGGACAGGGAACACTGAAGCTTTCTTT
CDR3: CASTPSRRTGNTEAFF
length: 16
size: few
D: TRBD1
V: TRBV12-3/TRBV12-4
J: TRBJ1-1

DNA: TGTGCCAGCAGCTTGGACTATTTATCCGGGGAGCTGTTTTTT
CDR3: CASSLDYLSGELFF
length: 14
size: -
D: -
V: TRBV11-2
J: TRBJ2-2

DNA: TGTGCCAGCAGCTTCGAGGGGGGCTACACTGAAGCTTTCTTT
CDR3: CASSFEGGYTEAFF
length: 14
size: -
D: -
V: TRBV5-4
J: TRBJ1-1

DNA: TGCGCCAGCAGCTGGGACCGGGAGTACAATGAGCAGTTCTTC
CDR3: CASSWDREYNEQFF
length: 14
size: -
D: -
V: TRBV5-1
J: TRBJ2-1

DNA: TGTGCCATCAGCCGTGCGGGGGCCGATACGCAGTATTTT
CDR3: CAISRAGADTQYF
length: 13
size: few
D: -
V: TRBV10-3
J: TRBJ2-3

DNA: TGTGCCTGGAGCCTAGGGACTTATCAGCCCCAGCATTTT
CDR3: CAWSLGTYQPQHF
length: 13
size: -
D: -
V: TRBV30
J: TRBJ1-5